Listed here are 20 T cell receptor beta chains from one sample, sequenced in a study of technical replicates of blood from four donors. Libraries were prepared by immunoSEQ multiplex PCR; TCRdb keeps only in-frame clonotypes and omits some of them. The sample lists about 75,000 clones; approximately 97% were seen once. Input material: T cells isolated from PBMCs. The receptors shown here come from a human donor in good health.

This rearrangement joins TRBV11-2 to TRBJ2-7; 9 nucleotides agree with TRBD2. V trimming: 3 bases; J trimming: 6 bases; junction bases outside the gene matches: 9. This CDR3 has 15 amino acids. Germline V gene sequence: CDR1 SGHAT, CDR2 FQNNGV. In nucleotides, the CDR3 is TGTGCCAGCAGCTTTGAAGGGACTAGCTTCATCGAGCAGTACTTC. The encoded protein is CASSFEGTSFIEQYF.

The chain couples TRBV18 to TRBJ2-2; 7 bases fit TRBD2. Unmatched junction bases numbered 4, after V lost 0 bases and J lost 3 bases. CDR1 and CDR2 (germline): KGHSH, LQKENI. The CDR3 has 16 residues. In nucleotides, the CDR3 is TGTGCCAGCTCACCACCAATTAGCGGGCACACCGGGGAGCTGTTTTTT. It translates to CASSPPISGHTGELFF.

V and J are TRBV5-1 and TRBJ2-1; 8 bases fit TRBD2. The CDR3 runs to 14 residues. Per germline, CDR1 SGHRS and CDR2 YFSETQ. The V gene end was trimmed by 4 bases and the J gene end by 3 bases; junction bases not matched to a gene: 3. The CDR3, as DNA: TGCGCCAGCAGCGGTACTAGCGGCTACAATGAGCAGTTCTTC. Translation: CASSGTSGYNEQFF.

In its sample, this clone was seen a few times. The chain employs TRBV5-1 and TRBJ2-1; D may be TRBD1 (5 bases). The CDR3 length is 12 residues. Per the germline V gene, CDR1 is SGHRS and CDR2 is YFSETQ. The V gene lost 5 bases and the J gene lost 4 bases, with 7 bases spanning the gap. The CDR3 is CASSRTYNEQFF. DNA of the CDR3: TGCGCCAGCAGTCGGACATACAATGAGCAGTTCTTC.

This chain uses TRBV13 with TRBJ2-6, with 10 bases matching TRBD2. This CDR3 has 18 residues. Germline V gene lookup returns CDR1 PRHDT and CDR2 FYEKMQ (reference sequence). With V trimmed by 5 bases and J by 1 base, 8 bases remained unmatched. CDR3 DNA: TGTGCCAGCAGCATCGGACTAGCGGTATTGTCTGGGGCCAACGTCCTGACTTTC. Translation: CASSIGLAVLSGANVLTF.

This chain uses TRBV28 with TRBJ1-1, with D perhaps TRBD1 (6 bases). The CDR3 sequence is 12 residues long. The germline V and J ends were trimmed by 6 bases and 6 bases, with 11 bases remaining between them. The V gene's germline CDR1 is MDHEN and CDR2 SYDVKM. The CDR3 nucleotides are TGTGCCAGCAGGGTACAGGGAGCTGAAGCTTTCTTT. It encodes CASRVQGAEAFF. The variable domain in full, completed from reference TRBV28 and TRBJ1-1, reads DVKVTQSSRYLVKRTGEKVFLECVQDMDHENMFWYRQDPGLGLRLIYFSYDVKMKEKGDIPEGYSVSREKKERFSLILESASTNQTSMYLCASRVQGAEAFFGQGTRLTVV.

This chain links TRBV10-3 with TRBJ1-2; D gene unclear. Germline CDR1 is ENHRY and CDR2 is SYGVKD. V lost 4 bases to trimming and J lost 8 bases, with 14 bases between them. CDR3 length: 13 residues. The CDR3 nucleotides are TGTGCCATCAGTGGCCAGGTTATACTGGGCTACACCTTC. Translating it yields CAISGQVILGYTF.

The chain recombines TRBV5-6 with TRBJ1-2, with 9 bases aligning to TRBD1. From germline, CDR1 is SGHDT and CDR2 YYEEEE. The CDR3 is 16 amino acids. Losses at the gene ends were 2 bases for V and 3 bases for J; bases not matched to a gene: 8. CDR3 sequence reads: CASSFSTGGLHYGYTF. CDR3 nucleotide sequence: TGTGCCAGCAGCTTTTCGACAGGGGGTCTCCACTATGGCTACACCTTC.

The chain couples TRBV6-1 to TRBJ2-7; no definite D call. This CDR3 spans 15 amino acids. V was clipped by 1 base and J by 3 bases, with 13 bases between them. CDR1 and CDR2 (germline): MNHNS, SASEGT. The CDR3: CASSEVAGSSYEQYF. CDR3 coding DNA: TGTGCCAGCAGTGAAGTGGCAGGTTCGAGCTACGAGCAGTACTTC.

V and J are TRBV4-1 and TRBJ1-1; TRBD1 is a possible D gene (5 bases). The CDR3 is 15 residues long. Germline loops: CDR1 MGHRA, CDR2 YSYEKL. V was trimmed by 3 bases and J by 2 bases, leaving 13 bases between them. The CDR3 is CASSHNKGANTEAFF. The CDR3 region has the DNA TGCGCCAGCAGCCATAATAAAGGGGCAAACACTGAAGCTTTCTTT.

The rearrangement uses TRBV27 and TRBJ2-1, with D perhaps matching TRBD1 (5 bases). This CDR3 spans 14 amino acids. V dropped 6 bases and J dropped 6 bases, with 15 bases sitting between them. CDR1 and CDR2 (germline): MNHEY, SMNVEV (reference sequence). The CDR3 DNA reads as TGTGCCAGCAGACAGGCGATATCACTCAATGAGCAGTTCTTC. Its translation is CASRQAISLNEQFF.

The chain carries TRBV5-1 and TRBJ2-7, with 7 bases lining up with TRBD2. With V trimmed by 2 bases and J by 7 bases, 9 bases remained unmatched. Germline CDR1 and CDR2: SGHRS and YFSETQ. The CDR3 is 14 amino acids. The CDR3 reads CASSLNSGAGEQYF. CDR3 nucleotides: TGCGCCAGCAGCTTAAATAGCGGAGCGGGGGAGCAGTACTTC. Full variable domain (rest looked up from reference TRBV5-1 and TRBJ2-7): KAGVTQTPRYLIKTRGQQVTLSCSPISGHRSVSWYQQTPGQGLQFLFEYFSETQRNKGNFPGRFSGRQFSNSRSEMNVSTLELGDSALYLCASSLNSGAGEQYFGPGTRLTVT.

The chain combines TRBV28 with TRBJ2-3; D might be TRBD2 (6 bases). The germline V and J ends were trimmed by 6 bases and 2 bases, with 9 bases remaining between them. The CDR3 spans 13 residues. Germline loops: CDR1 MDHEN, CDR2 SYDVKM. DNA of the CDR3: TGTGCCAGCAGAGGGACTTTCACAGATACGCAGTATTTT. This gives the protein CASRGTFTDTQYF.

This sequence joins TRBV7-6 and TRBJ2-3; D is perhaps TRBD2 (6 bases). The CDR3 spans 17 residues. Germline loops: CDR1 SGHVS, CDR2 FNYEAQ. Trimming cost V 3 bases and J 6 bases, with 22 bases left between them. This chain's CDR3 is CASSLGGYLTGEDTQYF. DNA for the CDR3: TGTGCCAGCAGCTTGGGGGGATATTTGACGGGTGAGGATACGCAGTATTTT.

V usage is TRBV7-2 and J usage is TRBJ2-7, with D perhaps TRBD1 (5 bases). This CDR3 has 13 residues. Trimming cost V 5 bases and J 7 bases, with 15 bases left between them. The germline V gene encodes CDR1 SGHTA and CDR2 FQGNSA. The DNA of the CDR3 is TGTGCCAGCAGCCAGGGTAGTCTGGGGGAGCAGTACTTC. Translation gives CASSQGSLGEQYF.

The rearrangement links TRBV11-2 to TRBJ2-2; TRBD2 is a possible D gene (5 bases). Between the trimmed V and J ends, which lost 5 bases and 4 bases, there was a span of 17 bases. This CDR3 region has 16 residues. Germline CDR1 is SGHAT and CDR2 is FQNNGV. The CDR3, as DNA: TGTGCCAGCAGCCAAACCCTAGCTATTCTCACCGGGGAGCTGTTTTTT. Translation gives CASSQTLAILTGELFF.

This chain uses TRBV7-6 with TRBJ1-4, with 8 nucleotides matching TRBD1. CDR1 and CDR2 (germline): SGHVS, FNYEAQ. Trimming took 6 bases from V and 5 from J; bases not matched to a gene: 5. The CDR3 spans 14 residues. This chain's CDR3 is CASSRQGLNEKLFF. The CDR3 DNA follows: TGTGCCAGCAGTCGACAGGGGTTGAATGAAAAACTGTTTTTT.

The chain is built from TRBV19 and TRBJ2-7; 9 bases map to TRBD1. CDR1 LNHDA and CDR2 SQIVND come from the germline V gene (reference sequence). CDR3 length equals 16 residues. The V gene end was trimmed by 6 bases and the J gene end by 6 bases; junction bases not matched to a gene: 15. The CDR3 coding sequence is TGTGCCAGTAGCCGGGACACCGGGACAGGGATGGGCGAGCAGTACTTC. Translation gives CASSRDTGTGMGEQYF.

The chain joins TRBV6-5 to TRBJ2-1; 10 bases are a match to TRBD2. This CDR3 comprises 16 residues. Germline lookup yields CDR1 MNHEY and CDR2 SVGAGI. V shed 4 bases, J shed 4 bases, and the junction held 7 bases outside the gene matches. The CDR3 DNA reads as TGTGCCAGCAGTTCAACCGGGACTAGCGCTTACAATGAGCAGTTCTTC. Protein product: CASSSTGTSAYNEQFF.

The chain combines TRBV27 with TRBJ2-1; the match to TRBD2 covers 9 bases. The CDR3 contains 17 residues. Germline V CDR1 and CDR2: MNHEY, SMNVEV (reference sequence). V dropped 1 base and J dropped 8; count of bases not matched to a gene: 12. The CDR3 region is CASSLFPGLARSDEQFF. The CDR3 DNA sequence: TGTGCCAGCAGTTTATTCCCCGGACTAGCGCGATCTGATGAGCAGTTCTTC.